This T cell receptor (beta chain) was sequenced during a study of T cell responses to AZD1222 COVID-19 vaccine. Findings and limits, study-wide: When two AZD1222 doses had been given, Spike-specific TCR breadth and depth rose. The donor group comprised mostly white British people and more females; the analysis possibly underestimated clonal diversity.

This clone occurred once. Its target is not known. The table came from immunoSEQ multiplex PCR; TCRdb's copy has only in-frame clones and leaves some out. The sample contains some 170,000 clones, just under 90% of which appear only once. Germline lookup yields CDR1 SGHVS and CDR2 FQNEAQ. V was trimmed by 4 bases and J by 4 bases, leaving 20 bases between them. The CDR3 is made up of 17 amino acids. The TCR comes from an adult who received the MenACWY meningococcal vaccine as a control. This chain joins TRBV7-8 and TRBJ1-5; no firm D call. The specimen was peripheral blood, collected 28 days after the second dose of the MenACWY control vaccine. In DNA form, the CDR3 reads TGTGCCAGCAGCTCAGACCGGGCCCGGGAGGAGAATCAGCCCCAGCATTTT. Its translation is CASSSDRAREENQPQHF. The variable domain in full, completed from reference TRBV7-8 and TRBJ1-5, reads GAGVSQSPRYKVAKRGQDVALRCDPISGHVSLFWYQQALGQGPEFLTYFQNEAQLDKSGLPSDRFFAERPEGSVSTLKIQRTQQEDSAVYLCASSSDRAREENQPQHFGDGTRLSIL.